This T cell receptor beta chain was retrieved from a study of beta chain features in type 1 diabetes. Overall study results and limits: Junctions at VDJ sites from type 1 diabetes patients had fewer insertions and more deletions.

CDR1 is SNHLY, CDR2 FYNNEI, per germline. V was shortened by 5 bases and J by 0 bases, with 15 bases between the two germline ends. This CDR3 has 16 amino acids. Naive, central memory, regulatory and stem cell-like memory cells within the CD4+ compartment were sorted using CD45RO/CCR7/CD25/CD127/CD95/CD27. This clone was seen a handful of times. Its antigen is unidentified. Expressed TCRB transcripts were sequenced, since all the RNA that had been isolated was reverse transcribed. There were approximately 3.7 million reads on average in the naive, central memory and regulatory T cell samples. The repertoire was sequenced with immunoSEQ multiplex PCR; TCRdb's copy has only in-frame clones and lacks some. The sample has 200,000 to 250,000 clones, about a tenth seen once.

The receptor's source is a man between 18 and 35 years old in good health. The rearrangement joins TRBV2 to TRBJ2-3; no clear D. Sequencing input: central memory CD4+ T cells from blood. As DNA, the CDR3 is TGTGCCAGCAGTTACCGAGCTTCGACTAGCACAGATACGCAGTATTTT. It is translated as CASSYRASTSTDTQYF. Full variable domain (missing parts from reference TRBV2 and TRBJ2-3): EPEVTQTPSHQVTQMGQEVILRCVPISNHLYFYWYRQILGQKVEFLVSFYNNEISEKSEIFDDQFSVERPDGSNFTLKIRSTKLEDSAMYFCASSYRASTSTDTQYFGPGTRLTVL.